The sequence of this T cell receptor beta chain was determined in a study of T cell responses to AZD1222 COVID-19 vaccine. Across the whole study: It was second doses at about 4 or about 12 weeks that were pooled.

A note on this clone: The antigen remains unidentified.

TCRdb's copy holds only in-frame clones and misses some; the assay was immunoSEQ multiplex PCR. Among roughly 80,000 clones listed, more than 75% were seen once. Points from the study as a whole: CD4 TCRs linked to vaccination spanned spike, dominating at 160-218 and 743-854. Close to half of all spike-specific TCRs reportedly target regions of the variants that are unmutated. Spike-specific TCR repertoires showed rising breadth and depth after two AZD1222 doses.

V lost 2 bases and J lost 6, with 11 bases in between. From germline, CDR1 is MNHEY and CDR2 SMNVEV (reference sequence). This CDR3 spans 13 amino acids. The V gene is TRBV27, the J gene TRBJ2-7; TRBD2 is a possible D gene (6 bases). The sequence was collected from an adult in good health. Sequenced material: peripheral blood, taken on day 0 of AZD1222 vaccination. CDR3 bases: TGTGCCAGCAGTTTAGAGCGGGCGGGCGAGCAGTACTTC. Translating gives CASSLERAGEQYF.